This T cell receptor (beta chain) was profiled in a study of shared clonotypes between healthy human individuals. In its sample, this clone was seen once. Naive CD8 cells lacked CD45RO and underwent positive selection for CCR7, leaving out terminally differentiated effector memory CD45RA+ cells. TCRdb's copy holds only in-frame clones and misses some; the assay was immunoSEQ multiplex PCR. The sample consists of some 1,900,000 clones, about 94% of them appearing once. Trimming took 6 bases from V and 3 from J, leaving 15 bases between them. CDR1 is MNHNY, CDR2 SVGAGI, per germline (reference sequence). There are 14 residues in the CDR3.

The V and J genes are TRBV6-6 and TRBJ2-7, with TRBD2 as a possible D gene (6 bases). This receptor was obtained from a man aged 18 to 29 in good health. The sequenced material came from naive CD8+ T cells sorted from blood. CDR3 in DNA: TGTGCCAGCAGCCCGAGTTGGGGGGACTACGAGCAGTACTTC. Translated, it gives CASSPSWGDYEQYF.